The 14 T cell receptor beta chains below come from one sample, sequenced in a study of T cell changes during pregnancy in multiple sclerosis. This table comes from immunoSEQ multiplex PCR, and its TCRdb copy is limited to in-frame clones, with some not included. The sample shows under 75,000 clones, approximately 94% of them seen only once. The sample in question was CD8+ T cells from peripheral blood mononuclear cells, obtained in the second trimester of pregnancy. These receptors originate from a female donor with multiple sclerosis, enrolled in a pregnancy study.

The V call is TRBV7-6, the J call TRBJ2-4, with 11 bases identical to TRBD1. Trimming cost V 5 bases and J 8 bases; bases outside gene matches: 5. CDR3 length: 14 amino acids. CDR1 and CDR2 from the germline V gene are SGHVS and FNYEAQ. CDR3 coding DNA: TGTGCCAGCAGCCCCGGACAGGGGGCGTACATTCAGTACTTC. This translates into CASSPGQGAYIQYF.

The chain combines TRBV13 with TRBJ1-2; 9 nucleotides line up with TRBD1. The germline V gene has CDR1 PRHDT and CDR2 FYEKMQ (reference sequence). The CDR3 contains 15 residues. V was clipped by 2 bases and J by 3 bases; unmatched bases: 4. CDR3 DNA: TGTGCCAGCAGCTTAACAGGGGGCCAGTACTATGGCTACACCTTC. Translated, it gives CASSLTGGQYYGYTF. Based on the CDR3 plus reference TRBV13 and TRBJ1-2, the full variable domain is AAGVIQSPRHLIKEKRETATLKCYPIPRHDTVYWYQQGPGQDPQFLISFYEKMQSDKGSIPDRFSAQQFSDYHSELNMSSLELGDSALYFCASSLTGGQYYGYTFGSGTRLTVV.

Here the CDR3 reads CASSPMGLAGTNEQFF. In DNA form, the CDR3 reads TGTGCCAGCAGTCCAATGGGACTAGCGGGTACCAATGAGCAGTTCTTC. The rearrangement joins TRBV27 to TRBJ2-1, with 12 bases aligning to TRBD2. The V segment lost 5 bases and the J segment 6 bases; nucleotides outside the gene matches: 8. The germline V gene encodes CDR1 MNHEY and CDR2 SMNVEV (reference sequence). The CDR3 has 16 residues.

The genes are TRBV30 and TRBJ2-3; no clear D gene. The V end lost 2 bases, the J end lost 2 bases, and 5 bases lay between the germline ends. This CDR3 has 12 residues. Germline V lookup: CDR1 GTSNPN, CDR2 SVGIG (reference sequence). The CDR3 DNA is TGTGCCTGGAGTTCCTCCACAGATACGCAGTATTTT. As protein: CAWSSSTDTQYF. The whole variable domain, remainder taken from reference TRBV30 and TRBJ2-3, is SQTIHQWPATLVQPVGSPLSLECTVEGTSNPNLYWYRQAAGRGLQLLFYSVGIGQISSEVPQNLSASRPQDRQFILSSKKLLLSDSGFYLCAWSSSTDTQYFGPGTRLTVL.

This chain's CDR3 is CAPGAGGLSCADTQYF. Here the CDR3 DNA reads TGTGCCCCTGGGGCGGGAGGGTTGTCCTGCGCAGATACGCAGTATTTT. The chain uses TRBV19 and TRBJ2-3; TRBD2 matches 9 bases. The CDR3 is 16 residues long. V was pared by 11 bases and J by 4 bases, with 16 bases of the junction left unmatched. Germline V gene sequence: CDR1 LNHDA, CDR2 SQIVND (reference sequence).

The chain couples TRBV6-5 to TRBJ2-3, with a tentative D call TRBD2 (5 bases). From germline, CDR1 is MNHEY and CDR2 SVGAGI. The V and J ends lost 6 bases and 2 bases respectively, with 15 bases between them. CDR3 length: 15 amino acids. The CDR3 DNA is TGTGCCAGCAGCTCTACTAGTCTGCCCACAGATACGCAGTATTTT. Its protein product is CASSSTSLPTDTQYF.

The CDR3 DNA reads as TGTGCCAGCAGCTTGGGGACAGCTAATGAAAAACTGTTTTTT. This gives the protein CASSLGTANEKLFF. The chain recombines TRBV7-9 with TRBJ1-4; TRBD1 matches at 7 bases. There are 14 residues in the CDR3. Germline values: CDR1 SEHNR, CDR2 FQNEAQ (reference sequence). With V trimmed by 3 bases and J by 3 bases, 1 base remained unmatched.

This clone showed up just once. The CDR3 here is CASSLGQGAGYEQYF. The DNA of the CDR3 is TGTGCCAGCAGCTTGGGACAGGGGGCTGGGTACGAGCAGTACTTC. The V gene is TRBV11-2, the J gene TRBJ2-7; 12 nucleotides line up with TRBD1. This CDR3 comprises 15 residues. CDR1 and CDR2 from the germline V gene are SGHAT and FQNNGV. Losses at the gene ends were 3 bases for V and 4 bases for J; bases not matched to a gene: 4.

This chain connects TRBV7-9 to TRBJ2-7; 13 nucleotides agree with TRBD2. Trimming took 6 bases from V and 2 from J; bases not matched to a gene: 1. The CDR3 spans 14 residues. Germline V gene data show CDR1 as SEHNR and CDR2 as FQNEAQ (reference sequence). CDR3 region: CASRGTSGTYEQYF. In DNA form, the CDR3 reads TGTGCCAGCAGAGGGACTAGCGGGACCTACGAGCAGTACTTC.

The chain is built from TRBV5-1 and TRBJ2-2, with 11 bases that match TRBD2. CDR1 and CDR2 (germline): SGHRS, YFSETQ. Trimming removed 3 bases from V and 1 base from J; junction bases left unmatched: 2. This CDR3 has 16 residues. CDR3 nucleotides: TGCGCCAGCAGCTGGGGACTAGCGGAGAACACCGGGGAGCTGTTTTTT. It encodes CASSWGLAENTGELFF.

V and J are TRBV9 and TRBJ1-1; 7 nucleotides match TRBD1. CDR3 length equals 14 residues. Germline loops: CDR1 SGDLS, CDR2 YYNGEE. V lost 4 bases, J lost 6 bases, and 9 bases stayed unmatched. CDR3 loop: CASSPRQGYAEAFF. The CDR3 DNA is TGTGCCAGCAGCCCCCGACAGGGCTACGCTGAAGCTTTCTTT.

The rearrangement links TRBV9 to TRBJ1-3; D is undetermined. V was cut by 3 bases and J by 7 bases, with 17 bases left in between. The CDR3 covers 15 residues. The germline gives CDR1 SGDLS, CDR2 YYNGEE. CDR3 coding DNA: TGTGCCAGCAGCGCCGAGGGCCGAAGCGGTAACACCATATATTTT. Residues: CASSAEGRSGNTIYF.

The genes are TRBV6-5 and TRBJ2-2; D gene uncertain. V was pared by 4 bases and J by 5 bases, with 11 bases between. This CDR3 has 14 residues. Germline values: CDR1 MNHEY, CDR2 SVGAGI. As DNA, the CDR3 is TGTGCCAGCAGTTCACAGCAAATTACCGGGGAGCTGTTTTTT. It translates to CASSSQQITGELFF.

The chain is built from TRBV28 and TRBJ2-1; D is undetermined. V was clipped by 4 bases and J by 4 bases, with 11 bases between them. Germline V gives CDR1 MDHEN, CDR2 SYDVKM. This CDR3 has 14 residues. The CDR3 bases are TGTGCCAGCAGTTCCCCCTCTCTTTACAATGAGCAGTTCTTC. Amino acids: CASSSPSLYNEQFF.